Shown below are 19 T cell receptor beta chains from a single sample sequenced in a study of blood T cell repertoires in COVID-19. Profiling relied on immunoSEQ multiplex PCR, and the TCRdb table lists in-frame clones only, not all of them. The sample comprises 200,000 to 300,000 clones, approximately 90% of which are singletons, and roughly 3.6% rests with the top ten. The sequenced material came from peripheral blood. These receptor sequences come from a woman aged 40 to 50 with acute or convalescent COVID-19.

This clone was seen just once. The chain couples TRBV2 to TRBJ1-3; D unclear. The CDR3 contains 14 residues. Trimming took off 6 bases at V and 2 bases at J, with 11 bases between the two ends. Germline V gene sequence: CDR1 SNHLY, CDR2 FYNNEI. The CDR3 sequence is CASSQSGPGNTIYF. CDR3 in DNA: TGTGCCAGCAGCCAGAGCGGCCCTGGAAACACCATATATTTT. Complete variable domain (other parts from reference TRBV2 and TRBJ1-3): EPEVTQTPSHQVTQMGQEVILRCVPISNHLYFYWYRQILGQKVEFLVSFYNNEISEKSEIFDDQFSVERPDGSNFTLKIRSTKLEDSAMYFCASSQSGPGNTIYFGEGSWLTVV.

This sequence joins TRBV15 and TRBJ2-7; D is uncertain. V was trimmed by 1 base and J by 1 base, leaving 11 bases between them. Germline assignment: CDR1 LNHNV and CDR2 YYDKDF (reference sequence). The CDR3 totals 15 residues. CDR3 loop: CATSRGGEGSYEQYV. CDR3 DNA sequence: TGTGCCACCAGCAGAGGAGGTGAAGGATCCTACGAGCAGTACGTC.

The chain recombines TRBV28 with TRBJ1-2, with 9 bases aligning to TRBD1. V was pared by 1 base and J by 2 bases, with 14 bases of the junction left unmatched. Germline CDR1 is MDHEN and CDR2 is SYDVKM. This CDR3 spans 19 amino acids. CDR3 sequence (DNA): TGTGCCAGCAGTTTATTATCCACTGCAACCGGGACAGGGAACTATGGCTACACCTTC. As protein: CASSLLSTATGTGNYGYTF.

Details on this clone: Other DNA sequences in the same sample also yield this CDR3. V usage is TRBV18 and J usage is TRBJ2-5; 7 bases are a match to TRBD2. CDR3 size: 12 residues. The junction had 0 bases not matched to a gene; V was cut back by 3 bases and J by 5 bases. CDR1 is KGHSH and CDR2 is LQKENI in the germline V gene. The CDR3 spells CASSPGGETQYF. The CDR3 DNA sequence: TGTGCCAGCTCACCCGGGGGGGAGACCCAGTACTTC.

V and J are TRBV2 and TRBJ1-1, with D maybe TRBD1 (6 bases). The V gene's germline CDR1 is SNHLY and CDR2 FYNNEI. The CDR3 spans 14 residues. Trimming cost V 6 bases and J 4 bases, with 15 bases left between them. CDR3 loop: CASSQTGMITEAFF. The DNA of the CDR3 is TGTGCCAGCAGCCAGACAGGAATGATCACTGAAGCTTTCTTT.

The V gene is TRBV11-2, the J gene TRBJ2-1, with D possibly matching TRBD1 (5 bases). The germline V gene has CDR1 SGHAT and CDR2 FQNNGV. The germline V and J ends were trimmed by 1 base and 6 bases, with 16 bases remaining between them. This CDR3 has 16 residues. CDR3 loop: CASSLALGLRGNEQFF. DNA of the CDR3: TGTGCCAGCAGCTTAGCCCTGGGTCTAAGGGGCAATGAGCAGTTCTTC.

The chain links TRBV6-5 to TRBJ2-3; 11 bases map to TRBD2. From germline, CDR1 is MNHEY and CDR2 SVGAGI. CDR3 length: 15 amino acids. Trimming removed 11 bases from V and 5 bases from J; junction bases left unmatched: 12. The CDR3 coding sequence is TGTGCCTCGAAGGCTAGCGGGGGGCCGGGAGATACGCAGTATTTT. It yields the protein CASKASGGPGDTQYF.

The V gene is TRBV10-1, the J gene TRBJ2-3, with a tentative D call TRBD1 (6 bases). This CDR3 has 13 residues. V dropped 10 bases and J dropped 0 bases, with 11 bases sitting between them. Germline CDR1 and CDR2: WNHNN and SYGVQD (reference sequence). This CDR3 reads CATKQGSTDTQYF. The CDR3 nucleotides read TGCGCCACCAAACAGGGAAGCACAGATACGCAGTATTTT.

This chain links TRBV18 with TRBJ1-2; D may be TRBD1 (6 bases). CDR3 length: 14 amino acids. Germline CDR1 reads KGHSH; CDR2 reads LQKENI. Between the trimmed V and J ends, which lost 6 bases and 9 bases, there was a span of 20 bases. The CDR3 DNA reads TGTGCCAGCTCTCCGGGACATTCGTATCACCGCTACACCTTC. Its protein is CASSPGHSYHRYTF.

The chain uses TRBV19 and TRBJ1-5, with D possibly TRBD1 on 6 matching bases. The CDR3 has 15 amino acids. Germline CDR1 and CDR2: LNHDA and SQIVND (reference sequence). V was clipped by 5 bases and J by 6 bases, with 17 bases between them. The CDR3 DNA is TGTGCCAGTAGTTTGAGGCAGGGGTATAGTCAGCCCCAGCATTTT. It specifies CASSLRQGYSQPQHF.

Only one count was recorded for this clone. J is TRBJ1-1 and V is TRBV4-1; unclear D gene. The CDR3 covers 15 residues. Deletions cut 3 bases from V and 0 bases from J, with 11 bases between. From germline, CDR1 is MGHRA and CDR2 YSYEKL. DNA of the CDR3: TGCGCCAGCAGCCATAAAGGGAGCCTGAACACTGAAGCTTTCTTT. Amino acid sequence: CASSHKGSLNTEAFF.

V and J are TRBV5-6 and TRBJ1-2; D not resolved. Trimming removed 3 bases from V and 6 bases from J, with 18 bases in between. The germline gives CDR1 SGHDT, CDR2 YYEEEE. This CDR3 spans 15 amino acids. The CDR3 DNA follows: TGTGCCAGCAGCTCGGGGTGGGTAGGCGGCCATGGCTACACCTTC. Encoded protein: CASSSGWVGGHGYTF.

In the case of this clone: Possible read error: a much larger clone is one base away. J is TRBJ1-1 and V is TRBV12-3 or TRBV12-4, with a possible D match to TRBD1 (6 bases). With 2 bases removed from V and 3 bases from J, the gap between germline ends came to 7 bases. The CDR3 runs 13 residues. CDR3 region: CASSLNRDTEAFF. CDR3 nucleotides: TGTGCCAGCAGTTTAAACAGGGACACTGAAGCTTTCTTT.

This clone was detected only once. The J gene is TRBJ1-4, the V gene TRBV19; unclear D gene. This CDR3 is 17 amino acids long. Germline loops: CDR1 LNHDA, CDR2 SQIVND (reference sequence). The ends were cut back, 2 bases at V and 4 bases at J, with 17 bases in the middle. CDR3 sequence (DNA): TGTGCCAGTAGTATAACCCCCGGAGGGCTTGGTAATGAAAAACTGTTTTTT. Encoded protein: CASSITPGGLGNEKLFF.

A word on this clone: A junction boundary mismatches the germline segment, possibly from a read error. V is TRBV12-3 or TRBV12-4 and J is TRBJ1-5, with unresolved D. This CDR3 spans 12 amino acids. The CDR3 sequence: CASSRSSQPQHF. In nucleotides, the CDR3 is TGTGCCAGCAGTCGTAGCAGTCAGCCCCAGCATTTT.

The rearrangement joins TRBV25-1 to TRBJ1-5; maybe TRBD1 (5 bases). This CDR3 is 15 amino acids long. V was clipped by 1 base and J by 2 bases, with 9 bases between them. Germline V gene lookup returns CDR1 MGHDK and CDR2 SYGVNS. Written as DNA, the CDR3 is TGTGCCAGCAGTGAATGGGGGGACGGCAATCAGCCCCAGCATTTT. Translation gives CASSEWGDGNQPQHF.

The gene calls are TRBV9 and TRBJ1-5, with D perhaps TRBD1 (6 bases). CDR1 and CDR2 from the germline V gene are SGDLS and YYNGEE. This CDR3 has 14 amino acids. V shed 0 bases and J shed 10 bases, with 14 bases lying between them. Here the CDR3 reads CASSVEGGQHPQHF. The CDR3 region has the DNA TGTGCCAGCAGCGTAGAAGGGGGACAACATCCCCAGCATTTT.

The chain links TRBV11-2 to TRBJ2-3, with D unclear. The CDR3 has 15 amino acids. The ends were cut back, 1 base at V and 1 base at J, with 9 bases in the middle. CDR1 and CDR2 from the germline V gene are SGHAT and FQNNGV. The CDR3 DNA follows: TGTGCCAGCAGCTTAGGTGGGCCTGGCACAGATACGCAGTATTTT. It yields the protein CASSLGGPGTDTQYF.

This clone is a singleton in its sample. The gene calls are TRBV4-1 and TRBJ1-2; tentative D call: TRBD1 (5 bases). The CDR3 runs 16 residues. V lost 3 bases and J 7 bases, leaving 21 bases between the germline ends. Germline V lookup: CDR1 MGHRA, CDR2 YSYEKL. The CDR3 is CASSHGGARNLRGYTF. The CDR3 DNA reads TGCGCCAGCAGCCATGGTGGGGCTCGGAACTTGCGTGGCTACACCTTC.